This T cell receptor (beta chain) was captured by sequencing in a study of T cells after yellow fever vaccination. Study findings and constraints: A faster peak, day 5 versus 15, was reached by the weaker secondary response.

This CDR3 has 13 amino acids. The germline V and J ends were trimmed by 0 bases and 7 bases, with 9 bases remaining between them. Germline assignment: CDR1 SGDLS and CDR2 YYNGEE. This clonotype has a handful of counts. Its antigen is not identified. Production of TCR cDNA was by 5'RACE template switching, which also added a universal primer site and UMIs. TCRdb re-derived calls from the 5' RACE reads in MiXCR, one entry per CDR3 protein. The sample shows hundreds of thousands of distinct CDR3 sequences, 15% to 20% of them seen only once. The sequenced sample was PBMCs, obtained before the yellow fever booster vaccination. This sequence was found in a man younger than 35 who received the YFV17D yellow fever vaccine. V usage is TRBV9 and J usage is TRBJ2-3, with D tentatively TRBD1 (5 bases). The CDR3 region has the DNA TGTGCCAGCAGCGTAGAAGACAGCAATACGCAGTATTTT. It translates to CASSVEDSNTQYF.